This T cell receptor (beta chain) derives from a study of T cells in women clearing cervical HPV infection. Broader study findings: A classifier using richness and V gene abundances reached an AUC of around 0.81.

As concerns this clone: Its antigen is unknown. Read coverage stops 3 residues before the CDR3 terminus; the germline J gene supplies the remainder.

Germline assignment: CDR1 SGHAT and CDR2 FQNNGV. Trimming took 2 bases from V and 2 from J, leaving 10 bases between them. This CDR3 contains 14 residues. TCRdb keeps only in-frame clones here, not all; method: immunoSEQ multiplex PCR. Here the sample table reports some 46,000 clones. The sequence derives from a woman aged 18-70 years with a cervical HPV16 infection that either progressed to CIN3+ or cleared (not recorded which). The chain has TRBV11-2 and TRBJ2-7, with D possibly being TRBD2 (5 bases). Source material: blood buffy coat. The CDR3 is CASSLRAVTYEQYF. The part of the CDR3 DNA that was read is TGTGCCAGCAGCTTAAGAGCGGTTACCTACGAG. The full variable domain, rest sourced from reference TRBV11-2 and TRBJ2-7, is EAGVAQSPRYKIIEKRQSVAFWCNPISGHATLYWYQQILGQGPKLLIQFQNNGVVDDSQLPKDRFSAERLKGVDSTLKIQPAKLEDSAVYLCASSLRAVTYEQYFGPGTRLTVT.